One T cell receptor beta chain is described in this entry. The V segment lost 4 bases and the J segment 6 bases; nucleotides outside the gene matches: 5. Germline V CDR1 and CDR2: PRHDT, FYEKMQ (reference sequence). The CDR3 runs to 14 residues. This sample was included in a study of technical replicates of blood from several donors. Assay used: immunoSEQ multiplex PCR; TCRdb lists only in-frame clones, some missing. This table has around 80,000 clones, around nine tenths appearing once. The sequence was collected from a human donor in good health. Sequenced material: T cells isolated from PBMCs. J is TRBJ2-2 and V is TRBV13, with 7 bases matching TRBD1. The CDR3 DNA is TGTGCCAGCAGCTCATACAGGGGCTCCGGGGAGCTGTTTTTT. It is translated as CASSSYRGSGELFF.